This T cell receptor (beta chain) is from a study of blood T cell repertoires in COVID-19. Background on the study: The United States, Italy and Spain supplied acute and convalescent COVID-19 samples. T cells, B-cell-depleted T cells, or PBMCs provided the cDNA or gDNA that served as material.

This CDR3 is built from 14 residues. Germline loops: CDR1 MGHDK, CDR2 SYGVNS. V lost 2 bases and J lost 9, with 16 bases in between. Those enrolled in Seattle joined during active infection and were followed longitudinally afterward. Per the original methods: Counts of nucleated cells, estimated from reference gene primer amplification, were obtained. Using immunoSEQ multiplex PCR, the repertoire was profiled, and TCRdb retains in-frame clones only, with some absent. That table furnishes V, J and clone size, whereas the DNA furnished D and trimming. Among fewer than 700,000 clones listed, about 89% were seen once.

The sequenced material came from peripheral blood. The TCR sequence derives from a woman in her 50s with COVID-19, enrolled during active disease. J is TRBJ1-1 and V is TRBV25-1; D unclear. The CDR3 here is CASSEEGSAGKAFF. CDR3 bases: TGTGCCAGCAGTGAAGAGGGCTCCGCGGGGAAAGCTTTCTTT.